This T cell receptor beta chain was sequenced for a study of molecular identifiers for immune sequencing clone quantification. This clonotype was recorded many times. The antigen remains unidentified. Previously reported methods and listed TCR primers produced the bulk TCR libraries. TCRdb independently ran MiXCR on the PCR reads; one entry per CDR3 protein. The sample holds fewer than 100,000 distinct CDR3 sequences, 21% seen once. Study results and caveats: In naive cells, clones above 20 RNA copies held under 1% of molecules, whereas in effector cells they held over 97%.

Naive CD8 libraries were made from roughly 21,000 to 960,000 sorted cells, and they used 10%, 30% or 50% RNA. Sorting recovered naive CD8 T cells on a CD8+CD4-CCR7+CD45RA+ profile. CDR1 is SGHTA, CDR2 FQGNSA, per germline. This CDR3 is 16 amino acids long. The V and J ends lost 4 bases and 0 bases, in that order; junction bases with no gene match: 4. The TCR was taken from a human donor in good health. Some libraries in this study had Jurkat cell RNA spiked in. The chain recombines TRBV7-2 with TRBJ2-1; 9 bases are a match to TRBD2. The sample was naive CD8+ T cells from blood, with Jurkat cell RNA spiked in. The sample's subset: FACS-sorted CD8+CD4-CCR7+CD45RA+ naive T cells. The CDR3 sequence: CASSSNSGSSYNEQFF. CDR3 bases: TGTGCCAGCAGCTCGAATAGCGGGAGCTCCTACAATGAGCAGTTCTTC.